The clone carrying this TCR beta chain was detected only a few times. Its antigen remains unknown. The germline CDR1 and CDR2 sequences are SQVTM and ANQGSEA. The CDR3 consists of 13 residues. The V segment lost 7 bases and the J segment 6 bases; nucleotides outside the gene matches: 8. These data come from a study of T-cell reconstitution after alpha-beta-depleted transplantation in children. The study's findings and limits: T-cell counts and diversity at one year following transplant were attributed mainly to newly produced T cells. There were reportedly several hundred expanded graft clones from which alpha-beta T cells came about two months after transplant.

TCRbeta library preparation incorporated unique molecular identifiers. TCRdb fed the PCR reads into MiXCR, producing one record per CDR3 protein. The sample lists a few hundred thousand distinct CDR3 sequences, 10% to 15% occurring once. The chain uses TRBV29-1 and TRBJ1-1; TRBD1 aligns across 10 bases. The TCR sequence derives from a male patient under 18 who had a stem cell transplant for acute myeloid leukemia, so the T cells may come from the graft donor. This specimen consisted of PBMCs, mostly from graft donor cells, obtained 360 days after TCRalphabeta/CD19-depleted stem cell transplant. The CDR3 reads CSDRRQGAAEAFF. Written as DNA, the CDR3 is TGCAGCGACCGAAGACAGGGGGCCGCTGAAGCTTTCTTT.